This entry lists 32 T cell receptor beta chains sequenced from one sample in a study of cytomegalovirus exposure and HLA in healthy donors. 60 Vbeta and 13 Jbeta primers were used in PCR. The repertoire was sequenced with immunoSEQ multiplex PCR; TCRdb's copy has only in-frame clones and lacks some. The table includes about 160,000 clones, about 80% detected once. The sample consisted of PBMCs. These receptors were obtained from a man between 40 and 49 years old in good health and CMV-seronegative.

The rearrangement uses TRBV28 and TRBJ2-1; TRBD2 aligns across 10 bases. The CDR3 extends over 18 amino acids. Trimming removed 1 base from V and 4 bases from J; junction bases left unmatched: 10. Germline lookup yields CDR1 MDHEN and CDR2 SYDVKM. CDR3 amino acids: CASSLSRGPGLAYNEQFF. CDR3 in DNA: TGTGCCAGCAGTTTATCCAGGGGGCCGGGACTAGCGTACAATGAGCAGTTCTTC.

This clone was seen a few times. The rearrangement links TRBV5-1 to TRBJ2-1; D unresolved. Germline V CDR1 and CDR2: SGHRS, YFSETQ. This CDR3 spans 13 amino acids. V gave up 2 bases and J gave up 8 bases, with 11 bases separating them. CDR3 loop: CASSFSPSDEQFF. DNA for the CDR3: TGCGCCAGCAGCTTTAGCCCCTCTGATGAGCAGTTCTTC.

This clone was recorded once. The germline gene is not matched at one end of the junction; a read error may be the cause. The chain is built from TRBV4-3 and TRBJ2-4, with D maybe TRBD2 (5 bases). This CDR3 region has 13 residues. Germline V lookup: CDR1 LGHNA, CDR2 YSLEER. The CDR3 loop is CASSQNFGNSQYF. The CDR3 coding sequence is TGCGCCAGCAGCCAAAACTTCGGGAACAGTCAGTACTTC.

The chain recombines TRBV11-2 with TRBJ2-5; the match to TRBD2 covers 10 bases. Germline V gene sequence: CDR1 SGHAT, CDR2 FQNNGV. J gave up 9 bases and V 0 bases, and 13 bases lay outside the gene matches. The CDR3 runs to 17 residues. CDR3 DNA sequence: TGTGCCAGCAGCTTAGATCTTAGCGGGGGGTCGATAGGGGCCCAGTACTTC. Translation gives CASSLDLSGGSIGAQYF.

V is TRBV5-6 and J is TRBJ2-7; the match to TRBD1 covers 10 bases. J gave up 2 bases and V 2 bases, and 4 bases lay outside the gene matches. This CDR3 comprises 15 residues. CDR1 SGHDT and CDR2 YYEEEE come from the germline V gene. The CDR3 nucleotides read TGTGCCAGCAGCTTTACCGGGACAGGGGCCTACGAGCAGTACTTC. This codes for CASSFTGTGAYEQYF.

The chain combines TRBV5-1 with TRBJ2-5, with no clear D. V lost 2 bases to trimming and J lost 3 bases, with 11 bases between them. From germline, CDR1 is SGHRS and CDR2 YFSETQ. The CDR3 is made up of 14 amino acids. This CDR3 reads CASSFVAGEETQYF. The CDR3 DNA reads as TGCGCCAGCAGCTTCGTGGCAGGTGAAGAGACCCAGTACTTC.

The chain uses TRBV11-2 and TRBJ1-4; D is unclear. The CDR3 contains 14 residues. The V gene lost 5 bases and the J gene lost 3 bases, with 10 bases spanning the gap. Germline loops: CDR1 SGHAT, CDR2 FQNNGV. The CDR3 bases are TGTGCCAGCAGCCTCACTTCTGCTAATGAAAAACTGTTTTTT. This encodes CASSLTSANEKLFF.

The V and J genes are TRBV4-2 and TRBJ2-5; TRBD1 might be the D (6 bases). Trimming stripped 5 bases from V and 5 bases from J, with 12 bases between. The CDR3 is made up of 13 amino acids. CDR1 LGHNA and CDR2 YNFKEQ come from the germline V gene. The CDR3 protein is CASSERGSETQYF. CDR3 bases: TGTGCCAGCAGCGAGAGGGGGAGCGAGACCCAGTACTTC.

This clone occurred a few times. The chain links TRBV18 to TRBJ2-7; D unclear. V was cut by 4 bases and J by 0 bases, with 4 bases left in between. The CDR3 spans 12 residues. CDR1 KGHSH and CDR2 LQKENI come from the germline V gene. Here the CDR3 reads CASSLSSYEQYF. Here the CDR3 DNA reads TGTGCCAGCTCACTCAGCTCCTACGAGCAGTACTTC. Full variable domain (outside the CDR3, taken from reference TRBV18 and TRBJ2-7): NAGVMQNPRHLVRRRGQEARLRCSPMKGHSHVYWYRQLPEEGLKFMVYLQKENIIDESGMPKERFSAEFPKEGPSILRIQQVVRGDSAAYFCASSLSSYEQYFGPGTRLTVT.

The V gene is TRBV19, the J gene TRBJ2-1; 10 positions match TRBD2. CDR1 and CDR2 from the germline V gene are LNHDA and SQIVND (reference sequence). This CDR3 comprises 17 residues. J lost 4 bases, V lost 3 bases, and 9 bases had no gene match. The DNA of the CDR3 is TGTGCCAGTAGTATCTCGTCTAGCGGGAGTTGGTACAATGAGCAGTTCTTC. Translation: CASSISSSGSWYNEQFF.

The genes are TRBV5-4 and TRBJ2-2; D is uncertain. This CDR3 spans 15 amino acids. Trimming shortened V by 4 bases and J by 4 bases, and 14 bases separated the two germline ends. CDR1 and CDR2 from the germline V gene are SGHNT and YYREEE (reference sequence). This CDR3 reads CASSLSSPSTGELFF. The CDR3, as DNA: TGTGCCAGCAGCCTTAGTAGCCCGAGCACCGGGGAGCTGTTTTTT.

The chain links TRBV2 to TRBJ2-2, with D perhaps matching TRBD1 (5 bases). The CDR3 covers 14 residues. Germline CDR1 is SNHLY and CDR2 is FYNNEI. Trimming removed 6 bases from V and 1 base from J, with 9 bases in between. CDR3: CASRTGQNTGELFF. The DNA for the CDR3 is TGTGCCAGCAGGACCGGACAGAACACCGGGGAGCTGTTTTTT.

The V and J genes are TRBV7-6 and TRBJ2-1; TRBD2 might be the D (6 bases). Germline V gene lookup returns CDR1 SGHVS and CDR2 FNYEAQ. Trimming removed 1 base at V and 5 bases at J, with 15 bases between. This CDR3 has 16 amino acids. This chain's CDR3 is CASSLGRAGRNNEQFF. The CDR3 region has the DNA TGTGCCAGCAGCTTAGGGAGGGCGGGAAGAAACAATGAGCAGTTCTTC.

This clone was seen a few times. V usage is TRBV19 and J usage is TRBJ2-1; 9 bases are shared with TRBD2. This CDR3 is 17 amino acids long. Trimming at V came to 3 bases and at J to 2 bases, leaving 8 bases not matched to a gene. Per germline, CDR1 LNHDA and CDR2 SQIVND (reference sequence). The CDR3, as DNA: TGTGCCAGTAGTATGCGGTCAAGCGGGAGGACCTACAATGAGCAGTTCTTC. The encoded protein is CASSMRSSGRTYNEQFF. Drawing the rest from reference TRBV19 and TRBJ2-1, the complete variable domain is DGGITQSPKYLFRKEGQNVTLSCEQNLNHDAMYWYRQDPGQGLRLIYYSQIVNDFQKGDIAEGYSVSREKKESFPLTVTSAQKNPTAFYLCASSMRSSGRTYNEQFFGPGTRLTVL.

The chain combines TRBV6-5 with TRBJ2-1; perhaps TRBD2 as D (5 bases). V was trimmed by 6 bases and J by 6 bases, leaving 9 bases between them. This CDR3 contains 12 residues. Per germline, CDR1 MNHEY and CDR2 SVGAGI. The CDR3 is CASRREPNEQFF. CDR3 nucleotides: TGTGCCAGCAGAAGGGAGCCCAATGAGCAGTTCTTC.

V is TRBV19 and J is TRBJ1-1; 8 bases fit TRBD1. V shed 3 bases, J shed 0 bases, and the junction held 9 bases outside the gene matches. CDR1 LNHDA and CDR2 SQIVND come from the germline V gene (reference sequence). The CDR3 has 17 residues. The CDR3 DNA sequence: TGTGCCAGTAGTATTTTCACGACAGGGGTAATGAACACTGAAGCTTTCTTT. Translating gives CASSIFTTGVMNTEAFF.

The V and J genes are TRBV7-2 and TRBJ2-7; the D gene is possibly TRBD1 (6 bases). V was trimmed by 5 bases and J by 0 bases, leaving 11 bases between them. This CDR3 is 14 amino acids long. CDR1 SGHTA and CDR2 FQGNSA come from the germline V gene. Here the CDR3 reads CASSRDKSSYEQYF. CDR3 in DNA: TGTGCCAGCAGCAGGGACAAGAGCTCCTACGAGCAGTACTTC. The full variable domain, rest sourced from reference TRBV7-2 and TRBJ2-7, is GAGVSQSPSNKVTEKGKDVELRCDPISGHTALYWYRQSLGQGLEFLIYFQGNSAPDKSGLPSDRFSAERTGGSVSTLTIQRTQQEDSAVYLCASSRDKSSYEQYFGPGTRLTVT.

This clone has a single count. The chain recombines TRBV5-1 with TRBJ2-2; 15 bases map to TRBD2. CDR3 size: 18 residues. After removal of 3 bases from V and 0 bases from J, the junction contained 3 bases not matched to a gene. The germline CDR1 and CDR2 sequences are SGHRS and YFSETQ. The CDR3 protein is CASSSGLAGGPNTGELFF. DNA of the CDR3: TGCGCCAGCAGCTCGGGACTAGCGGGAGGACCGAACACCGGGGAGCTGTTTTTT.

This clone has more than one count but fewer than ten. The rearrangement links TRBV29-1 to TRBJ2-5, with D perhaps matching TRBD1 (6 bases). Germline CDR1 and CDR2: SQVTM and ANQGSEA. V dropped 4 bases and J dropped 5 bases, with 14 bases sitting between them. This CDR3 has 13 amino acids. The CDR3 DNA sequence: TGCAGCGTTGTAAGGGGGAACATCGAGACCCAGTACTTC. Residues: CSVVRGNIETQYF.

This clone was observed a few times. The rearrangement joins TRBV28 to TRBJ2-7; 12 bases are shared with TRBD2. The CDR3 consists of 14 residues. The germline V gene has CDR1 MDHEN and CDR2 SYDVKM. V lost 6 bases and J lost 6; bases outside the gene matches: 6. The CDR3 loop is CASSTLAGGGEQYF. For the CDR3, the DNA is TGTGCCAGCAGCACGCTAGCGGGAGGGGGCGAGCAGTACTTC.

The chain employs TRBV4-1 and TRBJ2-5; no clear D. The CDR3 is made up of 15 amino acids. Deletions cut 0 bases from V and 4 bases from J, with 12 bases between. Germline loops: CDR1 MGHRA, CDR2 YSYEKL. The CDR3 nucleotides read TGCGCCAGCAGCCAAGATCCCTCAACGGGAGAGACCCAGTACTTC. Its translation is CASSQDPSTGETQYF.

The genes are TRBV28 and TRBJ2-3, with 10 bases that match TRBD2. V trimming: 4 bases; J trimming: 3 bases; junction bases outside the gene matches: 7. Per germline, CDR1 MDHEN and CDR2 SYDVKM. This CDR3 comprises 16 residues. The CDR3 nucleotides are TGTGCCAGCAGTTGGACTAGCGGTCAGGGAACAGATACGCAGTATTTT. Protein product: CASSWTSGQGTDTQYF.

The V and J genes are TRBV28 and TRBJ1-5, with a weak D call TRBD1 (5 bases). V gave up 5 bases and J gave up 2 bases, with 16 bases separating them. Germline CDR1 and CDR2: MDHEN and SYDVKM. CDR3 length: 16 residues. The CDR3 coding sequence is TGTGCCAGCAGTAAATTCAGGGCAGATGGCAATCAGCCCCAGCATTTT. Translation gives CASSKFRADGNQPQHF. Full variable domain (outside the CDR3, taken from reference TRBV28 and TRBJ1-5): DVKVTQSSRYLVKRTGEKVFLECVQDMDHENMFWYRQDPGLGLRLIYFSYDVKMKEKGDIPEGYSVSREKKERFSLILESASTNQTSMYLCASSKFRADGNQPQHFGDGTRLSIL.

This clone was counted only a few times. This chain uses TRBV6-1 with TRBJ1-1; D unclear. V lost 4 bases, J lost 4 bases, and 13 bases lay in between. CDR3 length equals 14 residues. Per the germline V gene, CDR1 is MNHNS and CDR2 is SASEGT. The CDR3 sequence is CASSATFEGTEAFF. CDR3 nucleotide sequence: TGTGCCAGCAGTGCAACTTTCGAGGGCACTGAAGCTTTCTTT.

V and J are TRBV6-5 and TRBJ2-1; 13 bases agree with TRBD2. V shed 10 bases, J shed 5 bases, and the junction held 8 bases outside the gene matches. The CDR3 length is 15 residues. Germline lookup yields CDR1 MNHEY and CDR2 SVGAGI. The CDR3: CAISKTSGRNNEQFF. DNA of the CDR3: TGTGCCATCTCCAAGACTAGCGGGAGGAACAATGAGCAGTTCTTC.

This chain joins TRBV7-9 and TRBJ2-2, with a possible D match to TRBD1 (6 bases). Between the trimmed V and J ends, which lost 3 bases and 0 bases, there was a span of 8 bases. Germline loops: CDR1 SEHNR, CDR2 FQNEAQ (reference sequence). CDR3 length: 15 residues. DNA for the CDR3: TGTGCCAGCAGCTTCCAGGGGCCGAACACCGGGGAGCTGTTTTTT. Protein sequence: CASSFQGPNTGELFF. Drawing the rest from reference TRBV7-9 and TRBJ2-2, the complete variable domain is DTGVSQNPRHKITKRGQNVTFRCDPISEHNRLYWYRQTLGQGPEFLTYFQNEAQLEKSRLLSDRFSAERPKGSFSTLEIQRTEQGDSAMYLCASSFQGPNTGELFFGEGSRLTVL.

This sequence joins TRBV30 and TRBJ2-7; 8 bases are shared with TRBD2. Germline assignment: CDR1 GTSNPN and CDR2 SVGIG (reference sequence). The ends lost 2 bases at V and 3 bases at J; junction bases unmatched: 15. The CDR3 spans 17 residues. The CDR3 loop is CAWSNTQASSGNYEQYF. The CDR3 DNA follows: TGTGCCTGGAGTAATACTCAGGCAAGTAGCGGGAACTACGAGCAGTACTTC.

V gene TRBV29-1 combines with J gene TRBJ2-4; D possibly corresponds to TRBD1 (6 bases). The length of the CDR3 is 12 residues. Per the germline V gene, CDR1 is SQVTM and CDR2 is ANQGSEA. V was cut by 5 bases and J by 5 bases, with 10 bases left in between. The DNA for the CDR3 is TGCAGCGTTTCCGCAGGGGAAAACATTCAGTACTTC. Translating gives CSVSAGENIQYF.

The chain is built from TRBV23-1 and TRBJ1-6; D not certain. TRBV23-1 is an ORF for which the function is uncertain. The CDR3 totals 16 residues. With 3 bases removed from V and 3 bases from J, the gap between germline ends came to 12 bases. CDR3 nucleotides: TGCGCCAGCAGTCAGTCCTACCGGGGCTATAATTCACCCCTCCACTTT. This codes for CASSQSYRGYNSPLHF.

V gene TRBV29-1 combines with J gene TRBJ1-1; TRBD1 aligns across 7 bases. V was clipped by 2 bases and J by 4 bases; unmatched bases: 7. Germline values: CDR1 SQVTM, CDR2 ANQGSEA. The CDR3 covers 14 residues. CDR3 coding DNA: TGCAGCGTTGAAAAGGGGGCTGGGTCCACTGAAGCTTTCTTT. It is translated as CSVEKGAGSTEAFF.

This chain links TRBV18 with TRBJ2-7, with D possibly being TRBD2 (6 bases). Trimming shortened V by 6 bases and J by 4 bases, and 10 bases separated the two germline ends. The CDR3 is 12 residues long. The germline V gene has CDR1 KGHSH and CDR2 LQKENI. The CDR3: CASSRDGYEQYF. The CDR3 nucleotides read TGTGCCAGCTCGCGGGACGGGTACGAGCAGTACTTC.

V usage is TRBV28 and J usage is TRBJ2-7, with TRBD2 identical over 10 bases. Germline CDR1 and CDR2: MDHEN and SYDVKM. CDR3 length: 15 residues. J gave up 0 bases and V 3 bases, and 2 bases lay outside the gene matches. DNA for the CDR3: TGTGCCAGCAGTTTCCTAGCGGGGGCCTCCTACGAGCAGTACTTC. Protein product: CASSFLAGASYEQYF.